This entry features one T cell receptor (beta chain) sequence. The sample originates from a study of OX40 agonist ivuxolimab in advanced cancers. Study-level background: Age averaged 60 years (range about 20 to 79), and about 86% were male.

Germline V lookup: CDR1 SGHAT, CDR2 FQNNGV. The V gene lost 0 bases and the J gene lost 7 bases, with 13 bases spanning the gap. The CDR3 has 15 amino acids. The protocol was immunoSEQ multiplex PCR, while the TCRdb copy is restricted to in-frame clones and leaves out a portion. The sample comprises more than 35,000 clones, 75% to 90% of which are singletons, and about 0.6% rests with the top ten. The sequencing here drew on CD4+ or CD8+ T cells sorted from blood, taken in a trial of the OX40 agonist ivuxolimab. The chain has TRBV11-2 and TRBJ1-3; D is undetermined. The sequence came from an adult with an advanced solid tumor such as melanoma, head and neck, liver or kidney cancer. DNA of the CDR3: TGTGCCAGCAGCTTAGATCACCCCGAATGGAACACCATATATTTT. Encoded protein: CASSLDHPEWNTIYF.